The next 24 T cell receptor beta chains were all read from a single sample in a study of cytomegalovirus exposure and HLA in healthy donors. The PCR employed 60 Vbeta primers together with 13 Jbeta primers. Profiled with immunoSEQ multiplex PCR; TCRdb holds only in-frame clones, not every one. This table holds roughly 110,000 clones, 82% found once. Sequenced input: PBMCs. The receptor set was obtained from a man under 40 in good health and CMV-seropositive.

V and J are TRBV6-1 and TRBJ2-1, with 12 bases fitting TRBD2. V dropped 0 bases and J dropped 2; count of bases not matched to a gene: 5. There are 18 residues in the CDR3. The germline V gene has CDR1 MNHNS and CDR2 SASEGT. DNA of the CDR3: TGTGCCAGCAGTGAAGCAGGACTAGCGGGGCTCCCCTACAATGAGCAGTTCTTC. Its protein product is CASSEAGLAGLPYNEQFF.

The rearrangement links TRBV5-1 to TRBJ2-3; weak D call: TRBD2 (5 bases). Per the germline V gene, CDR1 is SGHRS and CDR2 is YFSETQ. This CDR3 has 13 residues. Trimming left V 4 bases short and J 4 bases short, with 10 bases between. DNA of the CDR3: TGCGCCAGCAGCCTGGTTAGCGCAGATACGCAGTATTTT. It translates to CASSLVSADTQYF.

V gene TRBV5-1 combines with J gene TRBJ2-2, with TRBD1 identical over 10 bases. CDR3 length: 17 amino acids. In germline, CDR1 is SGHRS, CDR2 YFSETQ. V shed 0 bases, J shed 0 bases, and the junction held 2 bases outside the gene matches. CDR3 nucleotides: TGCGCCAGCAGCTTGGTGACAGGGGGCCCGAACACCGGGGAGCTGTTTTTT. It specifies CASSLVTGGPNTGELFF.

V and J are TRBV5-1 and TRBJ1-4; D is unresolved. CDR3 length: 15 amino acids. V gave up 3 bases and J gave up 4 bases, with 13 bases separating them. CDR1 and CDR2 (germline): SGHRS, YFSETQ. CDR3 DNA: TGCGCCAGCAGCTGGGCGGAGGGAATTAATGAAAAACTGTTTTTT. It codes for CASSWAEGINEKLFF.

The genes are TRBV6-1 and TRBJ2-1; no clear D. The CDR3 runs 17 residues. The V gene lost 4 bases and the J gene lost 0 bases, with 16 bases spanning the gap. CDR1 is MNHNS and CDR2 is SASEGT in the germline V gene. The CDR3 protein is CASSVPDGALSYNEQFF. The CDR3 DNA reads TGTGCCAGCAGTGTCCCTGACGGAGCCCTCTCCTACAATGAGCAGTTCTTC.

The chain has TRBV29-1 and TRBJ1-2; TRBD1 aligns across 8 bases. After removal of 7 bases from V and 1 base from J, the junction contained 5 bases not matched to a gene. The CDR3 is 13 residues long. Germline-derived CDR1 and CDR2 are SQVTM and ANQGSEA. The CDR3 DNA is TGCAGCGCCGGACAGGGTCTTAACTATGGCTACACCTTC. Translation: CSAGQGLNYGYTF.

The chain is built from TRBV9 and TRBJ2-1, with D possibly being TRBD2 (7 bases). This CDR3 is built from 17 residues. Per germline, CDR1 SGDLS and CDR2 YYNGEE. V lost 4 bases, J lost 2 bases, and 19 bases lay in between. Here the CDR3 DNA reads TGTGCCAGCAGCCTCGGAACGGGGGGCCCCCCCTACAATGAGCAGTTCTTC. It translates to CASSLGTGGPPYNEQFF. Combining the CDR3 with reference TRBV9 and TRBJ2-1 gives the whole variable domain DSGVTQTPKHLITATGQRVTLRCSPRSGDLSVYWYQQSLDQGLQFLIQYYNGEERAKGNILERFSAQQFPDLHSELNLSSLELGDSALYFCASSLGTGGPPYNEQFFGPGTRLTVL.

This rearrangement joins TRBV9 to TRBJ2-1, with unresolved D. The CDR3 is 13 residues long. Germline V gives CDR1 SGDLS, CDR2 YYNGEE. V was clipped by 0 bases and J by 7 bases, with 8 bases between them. CDR3 nucleotide sequence: TGTGCCAGCAGCGTAGCTACCAGGAATGAGCAGTTCTTC. It codes for CASSVATRNEQFF.

The genes are TRBV9 and TRBJ1-4, with D tentatively TRBD1 (5 bases). Germline assignment: CDR1 SGDLS and CDR2 YYNGEE. V shed 4 bases and J shed 7 bases, with 17 bases lying between them. The CDR3 loop spans 15 amino acids. In DNA, the CDR3 is TGTGCCAGCAGCCCTCGGACTGACGGGGGTGAAAAACTGTTTTTT. This encodes CASSPRTDGGEKLFF.

The V call is TRBV6-5, the J call TRBJ2-3, with TRBD1 identical over 8 bases. The CDR3 covers 15 residues. V lost 5 bases and J lost 0; bases outside the gene matches: 4. Germline CDR1 reads MNHEY; CDR2 reads SVGAGI. The CDR3 DNA sequence: TGTGCCAGCAGTGCTGGGACAGGTAGCACAGATACGCAGTATTTT. The encoded protein is CASSAGTGSTDTQYF.

This clone has more than one count but fewer than ten. V usage is TRBV6-1 and J usage is TRBJ2-7, with TRBD1 identical over 9 bases. There are 15 residues in the CDR3. Germline V gene data show CDR1 as MNHNS and CDR2 as SASEGT. J was trimmed by 4 bases and V by 4 bases; bases with no gene match: 8. The CDR3 nucleotides read TGTGCCAGCAGTGGTGAGGGACAGGGTCCATACGAGCAGTACTTC. It encodes CASSGEGQGPYEQYF.

This chain links TRBV6-6 with TRBJ1-4, with TRBD1 identical over 7 bases. The length of the CDR3 is 14 residues. Trimming at V came to 7 bases and at J to 6 bases, leaving 8 bases not matched to a gene. The germline gives CDR1 MNHNY, CDR2 SVGAGI (reference sequence). CDR3 loop: CASTLGQGDEKLFF. The CDR3 DNA sequence: TGTGCCAGCACCCTCGGGCAGGGGGATGAAAAACTGTTTTTT.

The rearrangement links TRBV12-5 to TRBJ2-5; D perhaps matches TRBD1 (5 bases). V lost 1 base to trimming and J lost 5 bases, with 17 bases between them. Germline lookup yields CDR1 LGHNT and CDR2 FRNRAP. CDR3 size: 16 residues. The CDR3 coding sequence is TGTGCTAGTGGTTTGGATAAGCCTGGGGCACGGGAGACCCAGTACTTC. Encoded protein: CASGLDKPGARETQYF.

The J gene is TRBJ2-2, the V gene TRBV11-2; 8 bases fit TRBD1. CDR1 and CDR2 (germline): SGHAT, FQNNGV. After removal of 5 bases from V and 4 bases from J, the junction contained 9 bases not matched to a gene. CDR3 length equals 16 residues. CDR3: CASSPIRGPSTGELFF. DNA for the CDR3: TGTGCCAGCAGCCCGATCAGGGGGCCTTCCACCGGGGAGCTGTTTTTT.

This clone was counted only a few times. The rearrangement joins TRBV5-1 to TRBJ1-4; D not certain. Germline V gives CDR1 SGHRS, CDR2 YFSETQ. The CDR3 contains 15 residues. V was shortened by 3 bases and J by 7 bases, with 16 bases between the two germline ends. CDR3 sequence reads: CASSSTGFGSEKLFF. The CDR3 DNA follows: TGCGCCAGCAGCTCTACCGGGTTCGGAAGTGAAAAACTGTTTTTT.

J is TRBJ2-7 and V is TRBV19; 8 bases match TRBD1. CDR1 LNHDA and CDR2 SQIVND come from the germline V gene (reference sequence). The CDR3 sequence is 15 residues long. Germline trimming cut 2 bases from V and 0 bases from J; bases unmatched to any gene: 3. CDR3: CASSIRQGSSYEQYF. For the CDR3, the DNA is TGTGCCAGTAGTATAAGACAGGGGAGCTCCTACGAGCAGTACTTC.

V is TRBV13 and J is TRBJ1-2; 11 positions agree with TRBD1. The CDR3 sequence is 14 residues long. CDR1 and CDR2 (germline): PRHDT, FYEKMQ (reference sequence). J was trimmed by 7 bases and V by 6 bases; bases with no gene match: 7. The CDR3 reads CASRPGQGAGGYTF. CDR3 DNA: TGTGCCAGCAGGCCAGGACAGGGGGCTGGTGGCTACACCTTC.

The chain uses TRBV5-1 and TRBJ2-1; maybe TRBD1 (6 bases). This CDR3 comprises 15 residues. V gave up 5 bases and J gave up 0 bases, with 12 bases separating them. Germline values: CDR1 SGHRS, CDR2 YFSETQ. This CDR3 is CASRKDRSSYNEQFF. The CDR3 nucleotides are TGCGCCAGCAGGAAAGACAGGAGCTCCTACAATGAGCAGTTCTTC.

The rearrangement uses TRBV19 and TRBJ1-5; weak D call: TRBD1 (6 bases). CDR3 size: 16 residues. The germline V gene has CDR1 LNHDA and CDR2 SQIVND (reference sequence). CDR3 protein: CAPGASGRRRNQPQHF. CDR3 coding DNA: TGTGCACCAGGGGCGTCCGGTCGTAGAAGAAATCAGCCCCAGCATTTT.

The chain recombines TRBV5-1 with TRBJ2-1, with D perhaps TRBD1 (6 bases). The V and J ends lost 4 bases and 4 bases respectively, with 12 bases between them. Germline V CDR1 and CDR2: SGHRS, YFSETQ. This CDR3 spans 14 amino acids. The CDR3 spells CASSAGGQYNEQFF. The CDR3 DNA sequence: TGCGCCAGCAGCGCCGGCGGACAGTACAATGAGCAGTTCTTC.

This clone was seen a handful of times. The chain has TRBV6-1 and TRBJ1-1; 8 bases line up with TRBD1. Looked up from germline, CDR1 is MNHNS and CDR2 is SASEGT. The CDR3 is 14 amino acids. V gave up 7 bases and J gave up 2 bases; unmatched junction bases: 6. The CDR3 coding sequence is TGTGCCAGCAAGTTCACAGGGGGAAACACTGAAGCTTTCTTT. Encoded protein: CASKFTGGNTEAFF.

The DNA of the CDR3 is TGCGCCAGCAGCCACCGGGACAGGGGGTACGAGCAGTACTTC. Its translation is CASSHRDRGYEQYF. The chain recombines TRBV4-1 with TRBJ2-7; TRBD1 agrees at 11 bases. V shed 3 bases, J shed 4 bases, and the junction held 2 bases outside the gene matches. This CDR3 is 14 amino acids long. The germline V gene encodes CDR1 MGHRA and CDR2 YSYEKL.

The chain joins TRBV19 to TRBJ1-4; 8 bases agree with TRBD1. The CDR3 runs 14 residues. Trimming removed 6 bases from V and 7 bases from J; junction bases left unmatched: 7. Per germline, CDR1 LNHDA and CDR2 SQIVND (reference sequence). DNA of the CDR3: TGTGCCAGTAGCATGACAGGGGCTCTTGAAAAACTGTTTTTT. Protein product: CASSMTGALEKLFF.

The chain recombines TRBV4-2 with TRBJ2-4; maybe TRBD1 (6 bases). V lost 4 bases to trimming and J lost 0 bases, with 13 bases between them. The length of the CDR3 is 16 residues. CDR1 is LGHNA, CDR2 YNFKEQ, per germline. Written as DNA, the CDR3 is TGTGCCAGCAGCCCCTGGGACAACGAAGCCAAAAACATTCAGTACTTC. Amino acid sequence: CASSPWDNEAKNIQYF.